The following is a T cell receptor (beta chain) sequence with its context. Its antigen is currently unknown. Germline assignment: CDR1 MGHRA and CDR2 YSYEKL. After removal of 2 bases from V and 9 bases from J, the junction contained 8 bases not matched to a gene. The CDR3 is made up of 15 amino acids. These data belong to a study of T cell repertoires in cytomegalovirus infection. At the level of the study: Public TCR beta signature analysis indicated the presence of both CMV infection and matching HLA type. Overall study findings and caveats: Within the response measured ex vivo, HLA-C-restricted CMV-specific TCR beta clonotypes were dominant. Totalled public TCR beta family frequency picked out people who carried CMV plus the relevant HLA.

MiXCR, applied by TCRdb to the reads, yields one record per CDR3 protein. Of about 740,000 distinct CDR3 sequences listed, less than 40% are singletons. The sample taken for sequencing was PBMCs. The sequence derives from a human donor in good health (CMV status not recorded). Some clones in this sample may be carry-over from other donors' samples. This sequence joins TRBV4-1 and TRBJ2-1; 9 bases are a match to TRBD2. The chain's CDR3 is CASSQPAGGDGEQFF. DNA of the CDR3: TGCGCCAGCAGCCAACCTGCGGGAGGGGACGGTGAGCAGTTCTTC.